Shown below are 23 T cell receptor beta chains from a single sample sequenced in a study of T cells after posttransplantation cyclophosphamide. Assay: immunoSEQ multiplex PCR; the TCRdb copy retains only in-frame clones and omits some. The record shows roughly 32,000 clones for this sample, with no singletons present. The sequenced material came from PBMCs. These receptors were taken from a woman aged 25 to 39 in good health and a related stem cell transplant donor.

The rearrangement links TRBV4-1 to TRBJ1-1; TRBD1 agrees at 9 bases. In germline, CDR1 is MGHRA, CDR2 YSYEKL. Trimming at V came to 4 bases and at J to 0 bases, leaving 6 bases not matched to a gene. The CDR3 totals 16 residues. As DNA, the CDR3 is TGCGCCAGCAGCCGACAGGGGGGTAATATGAACACTGAAGCTTTCTTT. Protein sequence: CASSRQGGNMNTEAFF.

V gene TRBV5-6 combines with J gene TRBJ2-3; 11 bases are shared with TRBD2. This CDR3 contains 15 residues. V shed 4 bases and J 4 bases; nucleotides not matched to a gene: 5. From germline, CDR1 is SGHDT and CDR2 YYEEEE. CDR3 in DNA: TGTGCCAGCAGCGTTAGCGGGGGGGCAGCAGATACGCAGTATTTT. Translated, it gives CASSVSGGAADTQYF.

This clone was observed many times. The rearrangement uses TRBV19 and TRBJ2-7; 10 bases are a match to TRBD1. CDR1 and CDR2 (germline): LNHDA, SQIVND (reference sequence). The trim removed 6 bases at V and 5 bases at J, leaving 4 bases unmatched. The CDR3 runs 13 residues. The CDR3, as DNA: TGTGCCAGTAGCAAGGACAGGGGGAACGAGCAGTACTTC. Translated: CASSKDRGNEQYF.

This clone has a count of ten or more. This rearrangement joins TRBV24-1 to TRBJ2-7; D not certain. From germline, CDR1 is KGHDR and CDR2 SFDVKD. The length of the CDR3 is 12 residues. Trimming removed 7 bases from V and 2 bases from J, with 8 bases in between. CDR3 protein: CATSTETYEQYF. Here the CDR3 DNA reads TGTGCCACCAGCACAGAAACCTACGAGCAGTACTTC.

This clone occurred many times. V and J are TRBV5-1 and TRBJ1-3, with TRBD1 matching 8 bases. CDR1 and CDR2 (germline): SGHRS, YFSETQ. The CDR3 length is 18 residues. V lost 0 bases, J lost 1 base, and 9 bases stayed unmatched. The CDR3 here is CASSLVPRQGRSGNTIYF. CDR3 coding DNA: TGCGCCAGCAGCTTGGTTCCGAGACAGGGGCGATCTGGAAACACCATATATTTT.

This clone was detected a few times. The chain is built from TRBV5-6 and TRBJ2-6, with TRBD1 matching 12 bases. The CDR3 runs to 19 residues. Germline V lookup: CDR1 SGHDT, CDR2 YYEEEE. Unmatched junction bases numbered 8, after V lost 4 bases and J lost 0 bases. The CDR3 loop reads CASSRPGTGGYSGANVLTF. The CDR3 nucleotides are TGTGCCAGCAGCCGTCCCGGGACAGGGGGCTACTCTGGGGCCAACGTCCTGACTTTC.

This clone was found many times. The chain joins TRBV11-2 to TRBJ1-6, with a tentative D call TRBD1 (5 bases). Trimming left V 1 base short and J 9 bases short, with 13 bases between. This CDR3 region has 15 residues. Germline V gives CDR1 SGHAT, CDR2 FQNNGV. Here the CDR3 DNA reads TGTGCCAGCAGCTTAGTGGCAGGGTATGGTTCACCCCTCCACTTT. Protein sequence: CASSLVAGYGSPLHF.

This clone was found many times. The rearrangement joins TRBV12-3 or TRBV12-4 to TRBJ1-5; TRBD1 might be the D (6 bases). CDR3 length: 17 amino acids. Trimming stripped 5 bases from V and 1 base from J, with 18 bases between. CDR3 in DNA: TGTGCCAGCAGTCCAGGGAGGAGGGGGTCAAGCAATCAGCCCCAGCATTTT. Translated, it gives CASSPGRRGSSNQPQHF.

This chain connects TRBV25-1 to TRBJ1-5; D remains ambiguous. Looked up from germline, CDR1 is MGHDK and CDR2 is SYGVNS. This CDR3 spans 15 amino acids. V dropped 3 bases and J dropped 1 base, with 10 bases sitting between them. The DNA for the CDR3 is TGTGCCAGCAGTGATGGGCAGGCGAGCAATCAGCCCCAGCATTTT. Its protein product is CASSDGQASNQPQHF.

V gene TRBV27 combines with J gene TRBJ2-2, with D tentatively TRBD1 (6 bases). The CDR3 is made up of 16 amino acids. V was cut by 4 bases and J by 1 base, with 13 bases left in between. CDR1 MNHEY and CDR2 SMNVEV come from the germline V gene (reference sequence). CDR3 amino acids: CASSSNRALNTGELFF. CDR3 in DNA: TGTGCCAGCAGTTCAAACAGGGCCCTGAACACCGGGGAGCTGTTTTTT.

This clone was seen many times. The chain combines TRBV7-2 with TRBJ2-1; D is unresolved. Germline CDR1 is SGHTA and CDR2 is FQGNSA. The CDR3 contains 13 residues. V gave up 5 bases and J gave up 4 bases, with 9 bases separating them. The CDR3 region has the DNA TGTGCCAGCAGCCCAGGTTCTTACAATGAGCAGTTCTTC. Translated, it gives CASSPGSYNEQFF.

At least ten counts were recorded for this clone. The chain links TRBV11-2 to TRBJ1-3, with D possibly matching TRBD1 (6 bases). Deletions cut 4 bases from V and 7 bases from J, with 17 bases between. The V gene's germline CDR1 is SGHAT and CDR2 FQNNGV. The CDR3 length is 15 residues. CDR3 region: CASSSRGGVRNTIYF. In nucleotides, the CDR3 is TGTGCCAGCAGCTCCAGGGGAGGGGTAAGGAACACCATATATTTT.

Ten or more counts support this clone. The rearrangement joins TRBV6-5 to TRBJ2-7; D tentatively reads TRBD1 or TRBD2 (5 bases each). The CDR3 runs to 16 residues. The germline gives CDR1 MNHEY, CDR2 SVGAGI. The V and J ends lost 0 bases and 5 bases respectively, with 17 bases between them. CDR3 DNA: TGTGCCAGCAGTTACTCTCCAGGCCAGAGGGGTGACGAGCAGTACTTC. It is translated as CASSYSPGQRGDEQYF.

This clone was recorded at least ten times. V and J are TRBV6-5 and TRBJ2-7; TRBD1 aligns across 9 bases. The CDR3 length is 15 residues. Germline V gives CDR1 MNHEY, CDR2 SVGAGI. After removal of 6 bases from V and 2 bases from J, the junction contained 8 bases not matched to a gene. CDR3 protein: CASRRPTGGAYEQYF. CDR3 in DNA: TGTGCCAGCAGAAGACCGACAGGGGGGGCCTACGAGCAGTACTTC.

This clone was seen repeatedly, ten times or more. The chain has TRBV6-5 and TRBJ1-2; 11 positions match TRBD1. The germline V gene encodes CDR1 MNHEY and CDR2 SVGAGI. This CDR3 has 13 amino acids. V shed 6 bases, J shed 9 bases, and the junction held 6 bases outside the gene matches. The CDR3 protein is CASRSGQGGRYTF. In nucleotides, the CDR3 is TGTGCCAGCAGGTCGGGACAGGGGGGTCGCTACACCTTC.

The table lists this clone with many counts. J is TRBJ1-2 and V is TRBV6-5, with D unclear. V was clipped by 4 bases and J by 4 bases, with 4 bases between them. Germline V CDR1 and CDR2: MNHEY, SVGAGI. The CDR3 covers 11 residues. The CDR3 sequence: CASSSTYGYTF. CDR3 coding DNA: TGTGCCAGCAGTTCTACCTATGGCTACACCTTC.

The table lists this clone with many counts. In DNA form, the CDR3 reads TGTGCCAGCAGCATCGGACTAGCGAGTCAAGAGACCCAGTACTTC. Protein sequence: CASSIGLASQETQYF. The chain has TRBV7-2 and TRBJ2-5, with TRBD2 identical over 9 bases. Germline lookup yields CDR1 SGHTA and CDR2 FQGNSA. There are 15 residues in the CDR3. V was clipped by 5 bases and J by 2 bases; unmatched bases: 6.

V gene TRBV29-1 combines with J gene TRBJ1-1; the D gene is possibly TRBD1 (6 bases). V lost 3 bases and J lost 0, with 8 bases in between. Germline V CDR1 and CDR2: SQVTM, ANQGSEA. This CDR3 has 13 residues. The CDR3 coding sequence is TGCAGCGTTGAGGGGGCCGTGAACACTGAAGCTTTCTTT. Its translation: CSVEGAVNTEAFF.

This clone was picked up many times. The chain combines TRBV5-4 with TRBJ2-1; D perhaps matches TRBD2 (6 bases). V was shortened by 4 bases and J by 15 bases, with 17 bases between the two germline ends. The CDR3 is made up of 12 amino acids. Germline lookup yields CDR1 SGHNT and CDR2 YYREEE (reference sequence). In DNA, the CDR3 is TGTGCCAGCAGCCACTGGCGGGGTGACCCGTTCTTC. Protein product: CASSHWRGDPFF.

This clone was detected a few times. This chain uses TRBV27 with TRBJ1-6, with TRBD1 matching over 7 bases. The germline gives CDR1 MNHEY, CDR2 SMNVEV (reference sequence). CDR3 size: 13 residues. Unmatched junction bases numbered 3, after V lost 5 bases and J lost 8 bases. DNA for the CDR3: TGTGCCAGCAGTAATACAGGGGATTCACCCCTCCACTTT. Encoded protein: CASSNTGDSPLHF.

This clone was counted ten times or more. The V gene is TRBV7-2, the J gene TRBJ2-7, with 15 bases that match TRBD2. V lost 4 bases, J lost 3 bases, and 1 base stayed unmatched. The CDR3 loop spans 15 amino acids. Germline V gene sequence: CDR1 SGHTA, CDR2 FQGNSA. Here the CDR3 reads CASSSGLAGGYEQYF. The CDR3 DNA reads TGTGCCAGCAGCTCGGGACTAGCGGGGGGCTACGAGCAGTACTTC.

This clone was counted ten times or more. The CDR3 here is CASSFRTGRNNEQFF. Here the CDR3 DNA reads TGTGCCAGCAGCTTCCGGACAGGGAGAAACAATGAGCAGTTCTTC. This chain uses TRBV7-9 with TRBJ2-1, with 8 bases fitting TRBD1. V was clipped by 3 bases and J by 5 bases; unmatched bases: 6. The CDR3 has 15 residues. Germline V CDR1 and CDR2: SEHNR, FQNEAQ (reference sequence). The full variable domain, with the rest looked up from reference TRBV7-9 and TRBJ2-1, is DTGVSQNPRHKITKRGQNVTFRCDPISEHNRLYWYRQTLGQGPEFLTYFQNEAQLEKSRLLSDRFSAERPKGSFSTLEIQRTEQGDSAMYLCASSFRTGRNNEQFFGPGTRLTVL.

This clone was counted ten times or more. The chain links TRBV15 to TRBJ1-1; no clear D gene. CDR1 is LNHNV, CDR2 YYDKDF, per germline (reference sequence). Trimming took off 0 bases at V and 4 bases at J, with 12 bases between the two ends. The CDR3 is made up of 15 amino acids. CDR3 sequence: CATSRDRGLATEAFF. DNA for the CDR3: TGTGCCACCAGCAGAGATCGGGGTCTGGCCACTGAAGCTTTCTTT.